The 26 T cell receptor beta chains below all came from one sample that was sequenced in a study of OX40 agonist ivuxolimab in advanced cancers. Measured with immunoSEQ multiplex PCR; TCRdb has only the in-frame clones, and not every one. The table has about 120,000 clones, 80% to 90% seen once; the top ten hold 0.55% to 0.7%. This material consisted of CD4+ or CD8+ T cells sorted from blood, taken in a trial of the OX40 agonist ivuxolimab. These TCRs come from an adult with an advanced solid tumor such as melanoma, head and neck, liver or kidney cancer.

The genes are TRBV6-6 and TRBJ1-1; D is unresolved. Trimming removed 6 bases at V and 1 base at J, with 15 bases between. The germline V gene has CDR1 MNHNY and CDR2 SVGAGI (reference sequence). The CDR3 loop spans 15 amino acids. This chain's CDR3 is CASSSPQAGNTEAFF. CDR3 nucleotide sequence: TGTGCCAGCAGCAGCCCTCAGGCAGGGAACACTGAAGCTTTCTTT.

J is TRBJ1-1 and V is TRBV28, with TRBD1 matching over 8 bases. CDR3 length equals 15 residues. Germline CDR1 MDHEN, CDR2 SYDVKM. J lost 11 bases, V lost 5 bases, and 16 bases had no gene match. Written as DNA, the CDR3 is TGTGCCAGCAGTCATCCCGGCACAGGGGGAAAGAAGGCTTTCTTT. Protein product: CASSHPGTGGKKAFF.

Details on this clone: The junction shows a germline mismatch at one end, possibly a read error. V and J are TRBV30 and TRBJ1-1, with D possibly being TRBD1 (5 bases). The CDR3 consists of 11 residues. The V gene's germline CDR1 is GTSNPN and CDR2 SVGIG (reference sequence). The CDR3 DNA sequence: TGTGCCTGGAGCCTTAGAACCGGGACTTCCTTT. This translates into CAWSLRTGTSF.

The genes are TRBV4-1 and TRBJ2-3, with no clear D. The germline V gene has CDR1 MGHRA and CDR2 YSYEKL. Trimming shortened V by 1 base and J by 0 bases, and 14 bases separated the two germline ends. The CDR3 has 17 residues. CDR3 sequence (DNA): TGCGCCAGCAGCCAAGTCGGGTTACGTCCTAGCACAGATACGCAGTATTTT. Translating it yields CASSQVGLRPSTDTQYF.

V gene TRBV19 combines with J gene TRBJ2-5; TRBD1 agrees at 8 bases. The CDR3 is 15 residues long. With V trimmed by 4 bases and J by 5 bases, 9 bases remained unmatched. Germline V gene lookup returns CDR1 LNHDA and CDR2 SQIVND (reference sequence). CDR3: CASSTRTGWEETQYF. The CDR3 DNA sequence: TGTGCCAGTAGTACTAGGACAGGGTGGGAGGAGACCCAGTACTTC.

The genes are TRBV4-3 and TRBJ1-6; 9 nucleotides align to TRBD1. The CDR3 contains 16 residues. Germline trimming cut 0 bases from V and 9 bases from J; bases unmatched to any gene: 6. The V gene's germline CDR1 is LGHNA and CDR2 YSLEER. The CDR3 protein is CASSQEVGQGFSPLHF. CDR3 coding DNA: TGCGCCAGCAGCCAAGAGGTAGGACAGGGGTTTTCACCCCTCCACTTT.

This chain connects TRBV15 to TRBJ1-3; 7 bases fit TRBD1. The V and J ends lost 5 bases and 1 base, in that order; junction bases with no gene match: 8. This CDR3 is built from 16 residues. In germline, CDR1 is LNHNV, CDR2 YYDKDF (reference sequence). CDR3 nucleotide sequence: TGTGCCACCAGCGTTCTTTCAGGGGGTTCTGGAAACACCATATATTTT. Amino acid sequence: CATSVLSGGSGNTIYF.

The CDR3 loop reads CASSPGDLRETEAFF. The CDR3 DNA reads TGTGCCAGCAGTCCCGGTGACCTGAGGGAGACTGAAGCTTTCTTT. The rearrangement uses TRBV27 and TRBJ1-1; D unclear. Germline-derived CDR1 and CDR2 are MNHEY and SMNVEV (reference sequence). Trimming left V 5 bases short and J 5 bases short, with 18 bases between. The CDR3 runs 15 residues.

The CDR3 DNA is TGCGCCAGCAGCGTAGGACAGGCCACCTCCCTATACGAGCAGTACTTC. Translated: CASSVGQATSLYEQYF. The chain combines TRBV5-1 with TRBJ2-7; 7 nucleotides line up with TRBD1. V was clipped by 4 bases and J by 4 bases; unmatched bases: 14. The CDR3 consists of 16 residues. Germline V lookup: CDR1 SGHRS, CDR2 YFSETQ.

A few counts support this clone. The rearrangement joins TRBV6-1 to TRBJ1-2; 9 bases are shared with TRBD1. The CDR3 covers 15 residues. Germline V gene data show CDR1 as MNHNS and CDR2 as SASEGT. Trimming took 8 bases from V and 3 from J; bases not matched to a gene: 10. This chain's CDR3 is CASQTGGMSDYGYTF. The CDR3 bases are TGTGCCAGCCAGACAGGGGGAATGAGCGACTATGGCTACACCTTC.

The CDR3: CASSLGGQVEEQYF. The DNA for the CDR3 is TGTGCCAGCAGCCTGGGGGGCCAGGTAGAAGAGCAGTACTTC. V usage is TRBV7-9 and J usage is TRBJ2-7, with D perhaps TRBD1 or TRBD2 (6 bases each). The CDR3 spans 14 residues. Germline CDR1 reads SEHNR; CDR2 reads FQNEAQ (reference sequence). V lost 5 bases and J lost 7, with 18 bases in between.

The chain links TRBV28 to TRBJ1-2, with 7 bases identical to TRBD1. The CDR3 sequence is 14 residues long. Germline CDR1 is MDHEN and CDR2 is SYDVKM. V dropped 6 bases and J dropped 5; count of bases not matched to a gene: 9. CDR3 loop: CASRGQLALYGYTF. The CDR3 DNA follows: TGTGCCAGCAGGGGACAGTTAGCCCTTTATGGCTACACCTTC.

The CDR3 spells CASSYSATSGTNEQFF. DNA of the CDR3: TGTGCCAGCAGTTACTCGGCCACTAGCGGGACTAATGAGCAGTTCTTC. V gene TRBV6-6 combines with J gene TRBJ2-1; 10 bases map to TRBD2. The CDR3 is made up of 16 amino acids. Germline loops: CDR1 MNHNY, CDR2 SVGAGI (reference sequence). Trimming cost V 0 bases and J 7 bases; bases outside gene matches: 6.

V and J are TRBV5-1 and TRBJ2-7; TRBD1 might be the D (6 bases). Germline V gene lookup returns CDR1 SGHRS and CDR2 YFSETQ. With 4 bases removed from V and 3 bases from J, the gap between germline ends came to 17 bases. CDR3 length: 15 residues. The CDR3 DNA is TGCGCCAGCAGCCCTAGACAGGAGAAGCTCTACGAGCAGTACTTC. Encoded protein: CASSPRQEKLYEQYF.

V usage is TRBV6-5 and J usage is TRBJ1-4; D ambiguous. This CDR3 comprises 14 residues. Trimming left V 0 bases short and J 6 bases short, with 8 bases between. Germline assignment: CDR1 MNHEY and CDR2 SVGAGI. This CDR3 is CASSYSHPDEKLFF. The CDR3 DNA follows: TGTGCCAGCAGTTACTCCCACCCGGATGAAAAACTGTTTTTT.

The rearrangement joins TRBV6-1 to TRBJ1-2; maybe TRBD1 (6 bases). The germline V and J ends were trimmed by 4 bases and 3 bases, with 9 bases remaining between them. Germline CDR1 and CDR2: MNHNS and SASEGT. The CDR3 runs 13 residues. The CDR3 nucleotides are TGTGCCAGCAGTGGGACAGTCGACTATGGCTACACCTTC. Protein product: CASSGTVDYGYTF.

This clone was counted between two and nine times. The V gene is TRBV9, the J gene TRBJ1-6, with D unclear. The CDR3 has 15 amino acids. Per germline, CDR1 SGDLS and CDR2 YYNGEE. The V gene lost 1 base and the J gene lost 9 bases, with 14 bases spanning the gap. The CDR3 coding sequence is TGTGCCAGCAGCGTAAGACCGGACGGGGTTTCACCCCTCCACTTT. Its translation is CASSVRPDGVSPLHF.

This chain connects TRBV6-5 to TRBJ2-3; D may be TRBD1 or TRBD2 (7 bases each). The CDR3 is 15 amino acids. V lost 6 bases to trimming and J lost 6 bases, with 19 bases between them. Germline assignment: CDR1 MNHEY and CDR2 SVGAGI. The CDR3 reads CASRRGGGGGDTQYF. The CDR3 DNA sequence: TGTGCCAGCAGAAGGGGGGGAGGGGGCGGGGATACGCAGTATTTT.

The chain is built from TRBV28 and TRBJ2-2; TRBD2 matches at 12 bases. Germline V lookup: CDR1 MDHEN, CDR2 SYDVKM. This CDR3 is 14 amino acids long. V lost 10 bases, J lost 5 bases, and 5 bases stayed unmatched. The CDR3 region is CATWTSGATGELFF. The CDR3 DNA is TGTGCCACGTGGACTAGCGGGGCGACCGGGGAGCTGTTTTTT. Full variable domain (missing parts from reference TRBV28 and TRBJ2-2): DVKVTQSSRYLVKRTGEKVFLECVQDMDHENMFWYRQDPGLGLRLIYFSYDVKMKEKGDIPEGYSVSREKKERFSLILESASTNQTSMYLCATWTSGATGELFFGEGSRLTVL.

CDR3 in amino acids: CASRQGRGYTF. CDR3 nucleotide sequence: TGTGCCAGCAGACAGGGGCGAGGCTACACCTTC. The rearrangement joins TRBV6-1 to TRBJ1-2; TRBD1 aligns across 7 bases. V gave up 6 bases and J gave up 8 bases; unmatched junction bases: 3. Looked up from germline, CDR1 is MNHNS and CDR2 is SASEGT. This CDR3 comprises 11 residues.

The genes are TRBV6-5 and TRBJ2-7, with 8 bases identical to TRBD1. With 6 bases clipped from V and 2 bases from J, the junction kept 6 bases outside the gene matches. Germline loops: CDR1 MNHEY, CDR2 SVGAGI. The CDR3 sequence is 14 residues long. The CDR3 region has the DNA TGTGCCAGCAGGCCCGGGACAGGACCCTACGAGCAGTACTTC. Translating gives CASRPGTGPYEQYF.

J is TRBJ2-5 and V is TRBV5-4, with 8 bases identical to TRBD1. Germline V gene data show CDR1 as SGHNT and CDR2 as YYREEE (reference sequence). V lost 0 bases to trimming and J lost 2 bases; unmatched junction nucleotides: 6. This CDR3 spans 16 amino acids. The CDR3 is CASSLVGQGFQETQYF. CDR3 DNA sequence: TGTGCCAGCAGCTTGGTAGGACAGGGATTTCAAGAGACCCAGTACTTC.

This chain uses TRBV2 with TRBJ2-5, with D hard to call. Germline V lookup: CDR1 SNHLY, CDR2 FYNNEI. The CDR3 has 15 residues. V was pared by 8 bases and J by 2 bases, with 18 bases between. This CDR3 reads CASSIEARPQETQYF. The CDR3 DNA reads TGTGCCAGCTCCATTGAGGCGCGGCCGCAAGAGACCCAGTACTTC.

This rearrangement joins TRBV25-1 to TRBJ2-2, with TRBD1 matching over 10 bases. Germline V gives CDR1 MGHDK, CDR2 SYGVNS. The ends lost 3 bases at V and 3 bases at J; junction bases unmatched: 10. The CDR3 is 18 amino acids. In nucleotides, the CDR3 is TGTGCCAGCAGTGAGGGTATCGGACAGGGGGAGCACACCGGGGAGCTGTTTTTT. Translating it yields CASSEGIGQGEHTGELFF.

The genes are TRBV13 and TRBJ2-3; D is possibly TRBD2 (6 bases). V shed 3 bases and J shed 1 base, with 11 bases lying between them. There are 15 residues in the CDR3. CDR1 PRHDT and CDR2 FYEKMQ come from the germline V gene (reference sequence). In nucleotides, the CDR3 is TGTGCCAGCAGCTTCGTTCAGCGGGGCACAGATACGCAGTATTTT. Translating it yields CASSFVQRGTDTQYF.

A few counts support this clone. The chain links TRBV2 to TRBJ2-7; 9 nucleotides line up with TRBD1. This CDR3 contains 15 residues. Germline V CDR1 and CDR2: SNHLY, FYNNEI. V dropped 6 bases and J dropped 4; count of bases not matched to a gene: 10. The DNA for the CDR3 is TGTGCCAGCAGGGGTATTGGGACAGGGCAATACGAGCAGTACTTC. Translating it yields CASRGIGTGQYEQYF.